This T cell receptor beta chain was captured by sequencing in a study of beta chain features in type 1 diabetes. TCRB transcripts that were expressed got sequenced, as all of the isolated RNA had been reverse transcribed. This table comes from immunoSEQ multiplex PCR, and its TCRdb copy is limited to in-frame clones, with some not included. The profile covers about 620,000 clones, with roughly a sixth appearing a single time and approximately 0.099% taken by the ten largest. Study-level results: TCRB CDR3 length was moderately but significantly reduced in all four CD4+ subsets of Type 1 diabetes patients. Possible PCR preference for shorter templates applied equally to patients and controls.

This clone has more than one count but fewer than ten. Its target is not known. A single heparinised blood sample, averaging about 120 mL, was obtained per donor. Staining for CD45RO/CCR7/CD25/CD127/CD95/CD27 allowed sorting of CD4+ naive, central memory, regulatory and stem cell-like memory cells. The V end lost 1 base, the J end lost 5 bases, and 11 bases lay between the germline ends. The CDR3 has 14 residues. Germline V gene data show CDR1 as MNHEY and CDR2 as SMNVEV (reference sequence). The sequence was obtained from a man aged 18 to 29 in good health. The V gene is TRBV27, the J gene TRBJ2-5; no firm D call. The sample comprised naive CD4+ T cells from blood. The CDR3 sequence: CASSLYPRIETQYF. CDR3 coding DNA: TGTGCCAGCAGTTTATACCCCCGGATTGAGACCCAGTACTTC.